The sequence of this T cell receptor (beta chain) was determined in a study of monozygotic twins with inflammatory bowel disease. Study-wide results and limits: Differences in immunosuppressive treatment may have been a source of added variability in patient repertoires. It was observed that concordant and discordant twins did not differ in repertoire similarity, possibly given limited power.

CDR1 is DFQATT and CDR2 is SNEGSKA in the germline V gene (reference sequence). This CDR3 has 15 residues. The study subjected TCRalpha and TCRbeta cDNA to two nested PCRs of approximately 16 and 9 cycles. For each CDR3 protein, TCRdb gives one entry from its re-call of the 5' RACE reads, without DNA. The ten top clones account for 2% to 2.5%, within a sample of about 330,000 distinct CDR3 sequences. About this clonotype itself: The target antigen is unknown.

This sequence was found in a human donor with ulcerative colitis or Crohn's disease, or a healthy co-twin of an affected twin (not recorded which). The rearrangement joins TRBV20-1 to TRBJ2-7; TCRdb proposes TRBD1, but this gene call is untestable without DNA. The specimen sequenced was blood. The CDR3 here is CSARDPGTDSYEQYF.